This T cell receptor beta chain was recovered during a study of beta chain features in type 1 diabetes. CDR1 and CDR2 from the germline V gene are SGHRS and YFSETQ. The germline V and J ends were trimmed by 4 bases and 1 base, with 16 bases remaining between them. CDR3 size: 16 residues. Sequenced material consisted of expressed TCRB transcripts (all of the isolated RNA was reverse transcribed). Sequencing was performed with immunoSEQ multiplex PCR; in TCRdb, only in-frame clones are kept and a portion is missing. The sample yields around 160,000 clones, nearly 50% seen once. V usage is TRBV5-1 and J usage is TRBJ2-3; D is possibly TRBD2 (7 bases). The receptor comes from a man younger than 35 in good health. Sequenced: Tregs from blood. The CDR3 nucleotides are TGCGCCAGCAGCCCAATCCGGGGGGCTGGCACAGATACGCAGTATTTT. Translated: CASSPIRGAGTDTQYF.